One T cell receptor beta chain is described in this entry. Its recognized antigen is unknown. Base qualities are not recorded, but no much larger clone differs from it by a single base. The CDR3 contains 15 residues, cysteine and phenylalanine counted. Kept here is only the CDR3 DNA, which spans 45 bases and is read in frame from base 1. The germline V gene encodes CDR1 DFQATT and CDR2 SNEGSKA (reference sequence). Relative to germline, V is 3 bases shorter and J is 6 bases shorter, with 20 bases between their ends. The data belong to a study of vaccination and CD4 T cells after COVID-19 (dated by TCRdb to between 2021 and 2022). For the study in its entirety: SARS-CoV-2 positivity had been established in the convalescent patients by nasal swab PCR, and mild disease was recorded in about 9 of these patients and severe disease in one. Post-vaccine blood samples were taken a median of approximately 70 days after the second vaccine dose, with a range of 14 to 241 days. In control cultures, a CEFX viral epitope pool was used as positive control, an HIV-1 Nef peptide pool was used as negative control, or no peptide was added. Six males and four females were included in the convalescent cohort, with two Hispanic individuals, seven Caucasians, two Asians and one multiracial person represented. In around 9 COVID-19 convalescent patients and several infection-naive healthy vaccine recipients, researchers compared the spike-specific CD4+ TCR repertoire from before mRNA vaccination with the repertoire from after. Post-COVID blood samples from convalescent patients were collected a median of roughly 100 days after diagnosis, with a range of roughly 35 to 170 days. Participants got two doses of the Pfizer-BioNTech BNT162b2 vaccine (n=8) or two doses of the Moderna mRNA-1273 vaccine (n=2). Culture stimuli were overlapping spike peptide pools from SARS-CoV-2 and from the common cold coronaviruses HCoV-NL63, HCoV-OC43 and HCoV-229E. On the study overall, not on this receptor specifically: Nearly all vaccine-specific clones in convalescent patients (304 of 307) were mono-reactive for SARS-CoV-2 spike rather than cross-reactive with common cold coronaviruses. Although the median number of SARS-CoV-2-reactive clonotypes went up from roughly 22 after infection to about 38 after vaccination, the increase was not significant. In convalescent patients, a median around 85% of post-vaccine SARS-CoV-2-reactive clones were detected only after vaccination, and vaccine-specific priming was suggested by this finding. The study included relatively few convalescent patients and did not analyze early timepoints after natural infection.

Read against the paper, the sample's treatment or condition label means: approximately 11-day PBMC culture with coronavirus spike peptide pools or control peptides (ViraFEST assay). The ViraFEST assay, used in the study, expanded antigen-specific T cells with peptide pools and then identified the expanded clonotypes through TCR sequencing. The convalescent patients' positive SARS-CoV-2 PCR tests were from March to December 2020, which was before the Alpha, Beta and Delta variants emerged in the United States. Each well held 2 million or so PBMCs cultured in IMDM containing approximately 5% human AB serum and approximately 9.8 IU/ml IL-2, with approximately 9.2 ug/ml peptide pools added. On days 3 and 7, half of the culture medium was replaced with fresh IL-2-containing medium. CD4+ T cells were isolated after about 10 days of culture through negative selection using the EasySep CD4+ T cell isolation kit. PBMCs were separated from whole blood using Ficoll-Paque Plus gradient centrifugation and then either used fresh or cryopreserved at -140C. Culture conditions were generally each tested in triplicate wells.

The library was made by PCR. TCR sequencing of DNA from cultured CD4+ T cells used the Oncomine TCR Beta short-read assay at the Johns Hopkins FTIC core. Genomic DNA was extracted from the cultured CD4+ T cells with the QIAamp micro DNA kit. The Oncomine TCR Beta libraries from cultured CD4+ T cells were pooled using unique dual indexes and then sequenced on an Illumina iSeq 100. Per the authors' processing: Non-productive sequences were removed, and CDR3s that did not start with C, did not end with F or W, or were shorter than 7 amino acids were discarded. The MANAFEST web application identified antigen-specific clonotypes by comparing peptide-stimulated wells against reference wells and other culture wells. Positive clones required FDR below 0.05, an odds ratio above 5, and productive frequency above 0.1% in at least two of three replicate wells. Clonotypes that were significantly expanded in both SARS-CoV-2 spike wells and at least one common cold coronavirus spike condition were defined as cross-reactive. Levenshtein distances (stringdist) and unrooted phylogenetic trees (ape) in R version 3.6.1 were used to assess CDR3 homology. The public sequencing data were trimmed at Q25 with fastp and processed into clonotypes with MiXCR by TCRdb, which kept only in-frame beta chains. Merged by CDR3 protein, the rows form single entries marked with the most common genes and DNA. None of the V and J calls come from the authors' own analysis; TCRdb made them. The sample profile shows 12,000 or so distinct CDR3 sequences; less than 60% of them were found once. The biggest ten clones account for about a fifth of the sample.

The chain is encoded by TRBV20-1 joined to TRBJ2-5, with the D gene tentatively TRBD1 or TRBD2, based on 7 matching bases in each. The clonotype originates from a human donor who had recovered from COVID-19. The source material was CD4+ T cells from blood, cultured in vitro. The CDR3 region reads CSARGGLRGAQTQYF. The DNA sequence is given as TGCAGTGCTAGGGGAGGGCTCAGGGGGGCGCAGACCCAGTACTTC.